This entry is about one T cell receptor (beta chain). Its antigen is unknown. No quality values exist for individual bases; no much larger clone is one base distant. The cohort comprised some 680 healthy bone marrow donors. Cohort members were all nominally healthy when sampled, although unrecorded immune exposures were likely present. The donor tested CMV seropositive and was one of the 289 seropositive cohort members. A peripheral blood sample was collected from each donor, and TCR beta sequencing was performed on peripheral blood mononuclear cells. The Qiagen DNeasy Blood Extraction Kit was used to extract genomic DNA from the blood cell samples. The source of the sample is a study of cytomegalovirus exposure and HLA in healthy donors (dated 2017 in TCRdb). Turning to the overall study: An earlier analysis of several hundred of the donors reported roughly 300 Gb of sequence data and 100 million to 140 million unique TCR beta sequences from about 179 million T cells. Approximately 300 gigabases of sequencing data and around 80 million unique TCR sequences made up an early release that covered about 640 HLA-typed donors. Among the 398 genotyped donors, 75% to 90% belonged to the genetic ancestry cluster associated with self-reported Caucasian donors. The study aimed to test whether signatures of past pathogen exposure could be identified by cataloging public T cell receptors. Using immunosequencing, the study profiled T cell repertoires from 666 subjects and related those repertoires to cytomegalovirus serostatus. Besides the first cohort of roughly 660 subjects, a separate validation cohort made up of some 110 different subjects was used. To predict cytomegalovirus infection status, the study brought together high-throughput TCR immunosequencing, statistical association of individual TCRs with disease status, and machine learning. A later analysis re-examined previously published TCR beta repertoires from over 500 donors and added high-resolution HLA genotyping to investigate patterns of TCR occurrence. Rather than using new phenotypic data, the later analysis identified candidate immune exposures from TCR beta sequences and from how often those sequences occurred across donors. An earlier analysis of 587 of the donors used high-throughput TCR beta sequencing to judge whether each TCR beta V gene segment behaved as functional or pseudogenic. Donor age, sex, ethnicity and CMV serostatus were collected together with the repertoire data. In a later genetic analysis, genome-wide SNP genotypes for 398 of the 666 donors were used, and that subset was treated as a discovery cohort. All discovery cohort repertoires had been generated using a single sequencing platform. HLA typing covered class I and class II loci at four-digit resolution. Typing coverage varied by locus: about 620-630 donors for A, B, C, DRB1 and DQB1; 522 for DQA1; more than 600 for DPA1; approximately 470 for DPB1. Several DR-DQ haplotypes were handled as single units for association and clustering, since linkage in the cohort was strong. Among roughly 400 genotyped donors of the cohort, an average of approximately 220,000 unique TCR beta nucleotide sequences was sequenced per donor, of which approximately 18% were non-productive.

The library relied on the immunoSEQ multiplex PCR assay. A mixture of 60 forward primers for TCR Vbeta segments and 13 reverse primers for TCR Jbeta segments was used in the multiplex PCR. A multiplex PCR assay on genomic DNA amplified the CDR3 region of rearranged TCR beta genes. On the Illumina HiSeq System, the amplified TCR beta libraries were sequenced as 87-base-pair reads. Per the authors' processing: In a later analysis, about 80 million unique TCR beta chains were counted across the roughly 700 repertoires, and approximately 9.9 million of these chains were shared by at least two donors. Raw reads were error-corrected and collapsed into unique sequences with a nearest-neighbor algorithm that merged closely related sequences to remove PCR and sequencing errors. CDR3 sequences were aligned to IMGT reference sequences to assign V, D and J gene segments. Each retained sequence needed at least a six-nucleotide match to both a V gene segment and a J gene segment. A rearrangement was called productive if the CDR3 had no stop codons and remained in frame with V and J, and every other rearrangement was called non-productive. CDR3 was defined according to IMGT convention as the region running from the second conserved V-encoded cysteine to the conserved J-encoded phenylalanine. In an earlier analysis of more than 550 of the donors, sequences lacking an unambiguous match to a single V gene segment were excluded. In an earlier analysis of several hundred of the donors, V segments were called functional above 56.7% productive rearrangements and were called segregating when the between-donor standard deviation exceeded 5%. To diagnose cytomegalovirus status from the catalog of TCR beta chain sequences, a statistical classification framework was built. A later analysis assigned V and J genes by comparing TCR nucleotide sequences with IMGT/GENE-DB human TR gene sequences. Using the TCRdist pipeline, a later analysis assigned CDR3 sequences along with most-parsimonious VDJ recombination scenarios. A later analysis defined each TCR beta chain by its CDR3 amino acid sequence plus V-gene family, and excluded reads lacking a unique V-gene family. A later analysis removed 592 highly shared, low-generation-probability nucleotide sequences to deal with suspected cross-contamination and a sequencing artifact. In a later analysis, a clonal expansion index was calculated for each public chain from normalized within-repertoire ranks of inferred template counts. A later analysis computed generation probabilities with a VDJ recombination model fitted to out-of-frame rearrangements, and checked the results against IGoR. In a later analysis, TCR-TCR, TCR-HLA and TCR-CMV co-occurrence was scored with hypergeometric tests, and a repertoire-size bias correction was applied to TCR pairs. To estimate false discovery rates, a later analysis permuted the HLA or CMV assignments 20 times. In a later analysis, co-occurring TCRs were grouped using DBSCAN, with TCRdist sequence similarity added in when clustering inside HLA-allele-positive subsets. Co-occurrence clustering excluded repertoires with fewer than 30,000 or more than 120,000 public chains, plus five with anomalous nucleotide sharing. Drawn from immuneACCESS, this table holds only the in-frame rearrangements with V and J called that TCRdb kept. Clones are partly lost; checked studies trace under half to an unresolved V gene and leave the rest unexplained. V, J and clone size reflect that table, while D and trimming were determined from the DNA. The sample data list about 110,000 clones, and 80% to 85% of these were observed just once. Clones ranked in the top ten supply over 20% of the sample.

Results and caveats for the whole study, not just this receptor: A later analysis found that TCR association rates varied across HLA loci, with DRB1 alleles showing the most associated TCRs and HLA-C alleles the fewest. In a later analysis, several top co-occurrence clusters were reported to appear linked to parvovirus B19, influenza, CMV and Epstein-Barr virus. The presence/absence analyses assumed that sequencing depth was roughly uniform across donors, and that assumption may not be true. The classifier was reported to diagnose cytomegalovirus status with high specificity and sensitivity in both the original and validation cohorts. The cohort was sequenced for TCR beta chains only, and without alpha or paired-chain data the features that could be detected were limited. According to a later analysis, most CMV-associated TCR beta chains appeared to be HLA-restricted, and the HLA associations seemed to be driven largely by CMV exposure. Immune exposure information for the cohort was limited to CMV serostatus. Strong co-occurrence of HLA alleles, especially DR and DQ, made assigning TCR associations to individual alleles difficult. A further reported finding was that TCR beta sequences accurately predicted the HLA-A and HLA-B alleles for most subjects in the first cohort. Linkage disequilibrium might explain the correlated functional status among segregating V segments, but an unknown experimental factor could not be excluded. Specific HLA alleles were associated with 15,000 to 20,000 TCR beta sequences at a false discovery rate of 0.05 in a later analysis. The earlier analysis of fewer than 750 of the donors excluded 15 to 20 rarely observed V segments, including chromosome 9 orphons, because counts were too low. In vitro tests confirmed that a few of the cytomegalovirus-associated TCR beta chains recognize cytomegalovirus antigens. Compared with the approximately 670-donor mean, donors in an Asian-associated ancestry cluster had fewer N-insertions in productive TCRs, according to a later genetic analysis. In an earlier analysis of approximately 590 of the donors, most TCR beta V segments were observed in productive rearrangements about 90% or about 30% of the time, broadly matching IMGT annotations. Because the 87-base-pair reads could not distinguish some IMGT-functional V segments, including TRBV6-2 and TRBV6-3, those segments were excluded. An association between a missense DCLRE1C variant and V-gene and J-gene trimming of TCR beta chains was found in a later genetic analysis and replicated in an independent cohort. Compared with equally common non-associated chains, HLA-associated TCR beta chains in a later analysis were more clonally expanded and had lower generation probabilities. Across donors, most TCR sequences were observed very rarely, whereas some public TCRs were present in many individuals. A group of highly shared sequence variants was considered likely to be a technical artifact of the sequencing pipeline. A total of fewer than 200 TCR beta chains were listed by the study as associated with cytomegalovirus. It was suggested by the authors that the approach could potentially be generalized to other disease states and immunological phenotypes. Because HLA typing was missing for some donors at each locus, association tests included only the typed subset.

The CDR3 goes from the cysteine to the valine over 16 residues. This entry keeps only the CDR3 DNA: 48 bases, framed from base 1. V and J lose 2 bases and 0 bases, and a span of 14 bases separates them. CDR1 and CDR2 are drawn from the germline V gene: KGHSH, LQKENI. The TCR sequence derives from a young man in good health and CMV-seropositive. The sequenced material came from PBMCs. The rearranged segments are TRBV18 and TRBJ2-7; matching of 5 bases hints at TRBD1 as the D gene. The CDR3 has the sequence CASSPTRAGLSYEQYV. The DNA sequence reads TGTGCCAGCTCACCAACACGTGCAGGGCTCTCCTACGAGCAGTACGTC.